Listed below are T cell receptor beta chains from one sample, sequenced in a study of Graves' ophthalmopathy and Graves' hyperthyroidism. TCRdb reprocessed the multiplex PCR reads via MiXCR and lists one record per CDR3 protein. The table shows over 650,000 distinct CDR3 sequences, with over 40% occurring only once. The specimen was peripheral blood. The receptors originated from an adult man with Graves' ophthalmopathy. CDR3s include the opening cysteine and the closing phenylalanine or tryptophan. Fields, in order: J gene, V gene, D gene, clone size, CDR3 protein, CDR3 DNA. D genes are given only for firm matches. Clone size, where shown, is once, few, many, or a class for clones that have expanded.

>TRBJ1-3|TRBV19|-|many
CASRGSGNTIYF
TGTGCCAGCAGGGGTTCCGGAAACACCATATATTTT
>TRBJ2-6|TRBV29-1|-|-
CSRDGGRGANVLTF
TGCAGCAGAGATGGGGGGCGCGGGGCCAACGTCCTGACTTTC
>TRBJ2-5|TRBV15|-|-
CATSRDGSQETQYF
TGTGCCACCAGCAGAGACGGGAGTCAAGAGACCCAGTACTTC
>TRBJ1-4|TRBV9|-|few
CASSGGWGEKLFF
TGTGCCAGCAGCGGGGGTTGGGGTGAAAAACTGTTTTTT
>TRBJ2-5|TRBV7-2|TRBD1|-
CASSRDSHQETQYF
TGTGCCAGCAGCCGGGACAGCCACCAAGAGACCCAGTACTTC
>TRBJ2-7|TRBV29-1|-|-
CSARGRGRGYEQYF
TGCAGCGCCAGAGGGAGGGGGCGCGGCTACGAGCAGTACTTC
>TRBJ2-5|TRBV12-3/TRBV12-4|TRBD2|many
CASLASGTQETQYF
TGTGCCAGTTTGGCTAGCGGCACCCAAGAGACCCAGTACTTC
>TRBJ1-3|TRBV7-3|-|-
CASSPGHGNTIYF
TGTGCCAGCAGCCCGGGGCACGGAAACACCATATATTTT
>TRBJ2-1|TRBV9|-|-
CASSFSWGDEQFF
TGTGCCAGCAGCTTCAGTTGGGGGGATGAGCAGTTCTTC
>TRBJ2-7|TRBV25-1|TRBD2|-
CASSLAGTSGGAGEQYF
TGTGCCAGCAGCTTGGCAGGGACTAGCGGGGGGGCTGGCGAGCAGTACTTC
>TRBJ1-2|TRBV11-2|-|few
CASSLRQGWSNYGYTF
TGTGCCAGCAGCTTAAGGCAGGGGTGGAGTAACTATGGCTACACCTTC
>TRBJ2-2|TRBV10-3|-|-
CAIRDPGELFF
TGTGCCATCCGGGACCCCGGGGAGCTGTTTTTT
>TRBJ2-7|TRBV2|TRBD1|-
CATWTGPYEQYF
TGTGCTACCTGGACAGGGCCCTACGAGCAGTACTTC
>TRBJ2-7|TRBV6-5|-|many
CASSSGRTSYEQYF
TGTGCCAGCAGCTCCGGACGGACCTCCTACGAGCAGTACTTC
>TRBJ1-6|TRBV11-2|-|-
CASSLETDSPLHF
TGTGCCAGCAGCTTAGAGACGGATTCACCCCTCCACTTT
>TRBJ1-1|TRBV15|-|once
CATSRGSKGFF
TGTGCCACCAGCAGAGGGTCTAAGGGTTTCTTT
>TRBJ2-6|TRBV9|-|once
CASSVGPANVLTF
TGTGCCAGCAGCGTAGGGCCAGCCAACGTCCTGACTTTC
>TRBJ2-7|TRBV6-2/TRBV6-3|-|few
CASSYINEQYF
TGTGCCAGCAGTTACATAAACGAGCAGTACTTC
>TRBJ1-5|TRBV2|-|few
CASSPSGNGDYQHF
TGTGCCAGCAGTCCATCGGGAAATGGGGACTATCAGCATTTT
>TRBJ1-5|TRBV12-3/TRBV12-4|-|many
CASSLWQPPSNQPQHF
TGTGCCAGCAGTTTATGGCAGCCACCTAGCAATCAGCCCCAGCATTTT
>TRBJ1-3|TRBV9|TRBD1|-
CASSLYSGQGHSGSTIYF
TGTGCCAGCAGCCTCTACTCGGGACAGGGCCACTCTGGAAGCACCATATATTTT
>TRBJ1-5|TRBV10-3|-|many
CASGANQPQHF
TGTGCCAGCGGGGCGAACCAGCCCCAGCATTTT
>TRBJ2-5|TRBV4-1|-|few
CASSPPHGGGETQYF
TGCGCCAGCAGCCCACCCCATGGAGGGGGAGAGACCCAGTACTTC
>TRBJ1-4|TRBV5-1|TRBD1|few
CASSWGQGGEKLFF
TGCGCCAGCAGCTGGGGACAGGGTGGTGAAAAACTGTTTTTT
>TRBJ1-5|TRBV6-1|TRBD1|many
CASSGPGQNHNQPQHF
TGTGCCAGCAGTGGCCCGGGACAGAACCACAATCAGCCCCAGCATTTT
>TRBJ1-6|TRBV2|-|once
CASTRTEVASPLHF
TGTGCCAGCACCAGGACGGAAGTCGCTTCACCCCTCCACTTT
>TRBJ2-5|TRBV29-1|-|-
CSVEEVSQETQYF
TGCAGCGTTGAAGAGGTGTCACAAGAGACCCAGTACTTC
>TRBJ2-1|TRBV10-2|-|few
CASSDVVNEQFF
TGCGCCAGCAGTGACGTGGTTAATGAGCAGTTCTTC
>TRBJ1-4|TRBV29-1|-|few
CSVQWPGRSF
TGCAGCGTTCAGTGGCCGGGACGGAGTTTT
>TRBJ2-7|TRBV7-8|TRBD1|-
CASSTWTGSYEQYF
TGTGCCAGCAGCACGTGGACAGGGTCCTACGAGCAGTACTTC
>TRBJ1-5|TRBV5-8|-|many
CASRARASNQPQHF
TGTGCCAGCAGGGCCAGGGCGAGCAATCAGCCCCAGCATTTT